This TCR beta chain was recorded in a study of OX40 agonist ivuxolimab in advanced cancers. Overall study context: Ivuxolimab was administered intravenously to patients at 0.01 to 10 mg/kg every 2 weeks.

Method: immunoSEQ multiplex PCR; TCRdb's copy keeps in-frame clones and lacks some. The table shows 70,000 to 95,000 clones, with roughly 93% occurring only once. Baseline was the first blood sampling point, followed by cycle 4 day 1 and cycle 7 day 1. Unmatched junction bases numbered 4, after V lost 3 bases and J lost 2 bases. In germline, CDR1 is KGHSH, CDR2 LQKENI. CDR3 length: 14 residues. The origin of this receptor is an adult with an advanced solid tumor such as melanoma, head and neck, liver or kidney cancer. The sample here was CD4+ or CD8+ T cells sorted from blood, taken in a trial of the OX40 agonist ivuxolimab. The V gene is TRBV18, the J gene TRBJ2-7; 7 bases map to TRBD1. As DNA, the CDR3 is TGTGCCAGCTCACCCTCGGACAGGCCCTACGAGCAGTACTTC. Protein product: CASSPSDRPYEQYF.